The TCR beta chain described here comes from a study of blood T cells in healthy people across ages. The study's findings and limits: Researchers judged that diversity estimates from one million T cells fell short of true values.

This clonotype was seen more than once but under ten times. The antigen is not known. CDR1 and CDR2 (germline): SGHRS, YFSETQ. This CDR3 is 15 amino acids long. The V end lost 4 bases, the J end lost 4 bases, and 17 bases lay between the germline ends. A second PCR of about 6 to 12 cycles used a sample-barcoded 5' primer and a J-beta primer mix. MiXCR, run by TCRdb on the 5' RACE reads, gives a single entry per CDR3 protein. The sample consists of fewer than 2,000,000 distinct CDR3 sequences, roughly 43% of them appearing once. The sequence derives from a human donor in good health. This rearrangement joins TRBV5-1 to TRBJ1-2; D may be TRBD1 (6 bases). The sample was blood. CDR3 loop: CASSNQTGIAYGYTF. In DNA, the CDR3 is TGCGCCAGCAGCAACCAAACAGGGATCGCCTATGGCTACACCTTC.